These T cell receptor beta chains were read from a single sample in a study of CD8 T cells in ankylosing spondylitis. TCRdb passed the 5' RACE reads through MiXCR, listing each CDR3 protein once. The profile shows 250,000 to 300,000 distinct CDR3 sequences, 15% to 25% of them singletons. The sequenced sample consisted of blood, either unsorted or a sorted T cell fraction (not recorded which). These receptor sequences come from a male donor with ankylosing spondylitis or in good health (not recorded which). Each CDR3 is given with its conserved first and last residue. D genes are given only for firm matches. Clone size is stated in some rows and not others, as once, few, many or a class when expanded.

d_call | clone_size | j_call | v_call | cdr3_length | cdr3_nt | cdr3_aa
. | many | TRBJ2-4 | TRBV28 | 13 | TGTGCCAGCAGTTTATGGTCCCAAAACATTCAGTACTTC | CASSLWSQNIQYF
. | few | TRBJ2-6 | TRBV21-1 | 15 | TGTGCCAGCAGCGCACAGGGGGCTGGGGCCAACGTCCTGACTTTC | CASSAQGAGANVLTF
. | . | TRBJ2-1 | TRBV6-7 | 16 | TGTGCCAGCAGTCCTGGCCGGGAGCCGAAAGACAATGAGCAGTTCTTC | CASSPGREPKDNEQFF
. | few | TRBJ1-1 | TRBV6-1 | 13 | TGTGCCAGCAGAAAAGGGGTGAGCACTGAAGCTTTCTTT | CASRKGVSTEAFF
. | few | TRBJ1-1 | TRBV5-1 | 14 | TGCGCCAGCAGGTCTTGGACGGCGAACACTGAAGCTTTCTTT | CASRSWTANTEAFF
TRBD2 | many | TRBJ2-3 | TRBV12-3/TRBV12-4 | 16 | TGTGCCAGCAGTTACCGACTAGCGGACATCACAGATACGCAGTATTTT | CASSYRLADITDTQYF
. | . | TRBJ2-3 | TRBV5-1 | 14 | TGCGCCAGCAGCCCTGACAGGCTTACAGATACGCAGTATTTT | CASSPDRLTDTQYF
TRBD1 | few | TRBJ1-5 | TRBV19 | 16 | TGTGCCAGTAGTACACAGGGGGGTCTTGGTTATCAGCCCCAGCATTTT | CASSTQGGLGYQPQHF
TRBD1 | . | TRBJ2-1 | TRBV20-1 | 12 | TGCAGTGCACAACAGGGGGCGCGTGAGCAGTTCTTC | CSAQQGAREQFF
. | few | TRBJ1-6 | TRBV28 | 15 | TGTGCCAGCAGTTACCCAGGGGCAGGTCGCTCACCCCTCCACTTT | CASSYPGAGRSPLHF
. | few | TRBJ1-4 | TRBV7-8 | 11 | TGTGCCAGCAGCTCTACCGAAAAACTGTTTTTT | CASSSTEKLFF
TRBD1 | few | TRBJ2-3 | TRBV12-3/TRBV12-4 | 15 | TGTGCCAGCAGTCCAGCGGGACAGGGGGCTCGTAGGCAGTATTTT | CASSPAGQGARRQYF
TRBD1 | . | TRBJ2-5 | TRBV7-8 | 13 | TGTGCCAGCAGCGTCAGGGGGCTCGAGACCCAGTACTTC | CASSVRGLETQYF
TRBD1 | once | TRBJ1-1 | TRBV11-2 | 13 | TGTGCCAGCAGCGAACAGGGGGGGCAGTCAGCTTTCTTT | CASSEQGGQSAFF
. | . | TRBJ2-3 | TRBV5-1 | 14 | TGCGCCAGCAGCTTGGACTTGGCGGCAGATACGCAGTATTTT | CASSLDLAADTQYF
TRBD2 | . | TRBJ2-2 | TRBV3-1 | 18 | TGTGCCAGCAGCCCCTGGACTAGCGGGAGGGCCGGCACCGGGGAGCTGTTTTTT | CASSPWTSGRAGTGELFF
. | many | TRBJ2-5 | TRBV3-1 | 12 | TGTGCCAGCAGCCAAGTTGGAGAGACCCAGTACTTC | CASSQVGETQYF
TRBD1 | . | TRBJ1-1 | TRBV5-1 | 14 | TGCGCCAGCAGCTTGGTAGGACAGGCCTCTGAAGCTTTCTTT | CASSLVGQASEAFF
TRBD2 | many | TRBJ2-4 | TRBV5-1 | 16 | TGCGCCAGCAGCTCGGGACTAGCGGGAGATCGTGACATTCAGTACTTC | CASSSGLAGDRDIQYF
TRBD2 | few | TRBJ2-2 | TRBV12-3/TRBV12-4 | 16 | TGTGCCAGCAGGTCTGCGGGGGACCCTAACACCGGGGAGCTGTTTTTT | CASRSAGDPNTGELFF
TRBD1 | few | TRBJ2-6 | TRBV6-1 | 17 | TGTGCCAGCAGTGAAACAGGGGTTGGGACTGGGGCCAACGTCCTGACTTTC | CASSETGVGTGANVLTF
TRBD1 | . | TRBJ1-6 | TRBV20-1 | 17 | TGCAGTGCTAGAGCCCGGGACAGGCCTAATTATAATTCACCCCTCCACTTT | CSARARDRPNYNSPLHF
TRBD2 | . | TRBJ2-5 | TRBV28 | 17 | TGTGCCAGCGGCCTCGGACTAGCGGGAGAGGGGCAAGAGACCCAGTACTTC | CASGLGLAGEGQETQYF
. | . | TRBJ2-1 | TRBV11-1 | 18 | TGTGCCAGCAGCTTAGCGGCTCCAGGGCAAATAGAATACAATGAGCAGTTCTTC | CASSLAAPGQIEYNEQFF
TRBD1 | . | TRBJ1-1 | TRBV6-5 | 15 | TGTGCCAGCAGTTGGGGACAGGGGGTGGACACTGAAGCTTTCTTT | CASSWGQGVDTEAFF
. | few | TRBJ1-5 | TRBV2 | 16 | TGTGCCAGCAGTAAGGGGACCGAGTATAGCAATCAGCCCCAGCATTTT | CASSKGTEYSNQPQHF
. | . | TRBJ1-1 | TRBV5-4 | 14 | TGTGCCAGCAGCGTGCAGGGAGAGAGCACTGAAGCTTTCTTT | CASSVQGESTEAFF
. | . | TRBJ1-4 | TRBV20-1 | 13 | TGCAGTGCCCCGGGAACAACTAATGAAAAACTGTTTTTT | CSAPGTTNEKLFF
TRBD2 | . | TRBJ2-1 | TRBV6-4 | 14 | TGTGCCAGCAGTGATGAAGCGGGAGTTGCTGAGCAGTTCTTC | CASSDEAGVAEQFF
TRBD1 | few | TRBJ2-1 | TRBV27 | 18 | TGTGCCAGCAGTTTTCGGCTCCTTACAGGGGGATTCTACAATGAGCAGTTCTTC | CASSFRLLTGGFYNEQFF
TRBD1 | . | TRBJ2-3 | TRBV24-1 | 15 | TGTGCCACCAGTGACCTGGACAGGGACGCAAATACGCAGTATTTT | CATSDLDRDANTQYF
. | many | TRBJ2-3 | TRBV11-2 | 16 | TGTGCCAGCAGCTTAGAGGAAGGGCTAGATACAGATACGCAGTATTTT | CASSLEEGLDTDTQYF
. | . | TRBJ1-1 | TRBV28 | 15 | TGTGCCGGCAGTTTAGCGGGGGCGAGGGGCACTGAAGCTTTCTTT | CAGSLAGARGTEAFF
. | few | TRBJ2-5 | TRBV9 | 14 | TGTGCCAGCAGCGTAGATCTCCGCGCAGAGACCCAGTACTTC | CASSVDLRAETQYF
. | few | TRBJ2-5 | TRBV12-3/TRBV12-4 | 13 | TGTGCCAGCAGTTTAGCGGGGATGGAGACCCAGTACTTC | CASSLAGMETQYF
TRBD1 | . | TRBJ2-3 | TRBV7-3 | 14 | TGTGCCAGCAGCTCTACAGGGGGCGGAAATACGCAGTATTTT | CASSSTGGGNTQYF
TRBD2 | . | TRBJ2-1 | TRBV10-1 | 16 | TGCGCCAGCAGTGAATCCGGGACTAGCGCCTACAATGAGCAGTTCTTC | CASSESGTSAYNEQFF
. | few | TRBJ1-1 | TRBV28 | 14 | TGTGCCAGCAGTTTATATTCCAGGGACACTGAAGCTTTCTTT | CASSLYSRDTEAFF
TRBD1 | few | TRBJ1-4 | TRBV5-1 | 14 | TGCGCCAGCAGCTTGACAGGGGGAGATGAAAAACTGTTTTTT | CASSLTGGDEKLFF
. | . | TRBJ2-3 | TRBV5-1 | 14 | TGCGCCAGCAGCTTGGTAAAGTCATCAGATAAGCAGTATTTT | CASSLVKSSDKQYF
. | . | TRBJ1-6 | TRBV28 | 14 | TGTGCCAGCAGTTTGGACATCCTTCTCTCACCCCTCCACTTT | CASSLDILLSPLHF
. | few | TRBJ1-2 | TRBV27 | 14 | TGTGCCAGCAGTTTGGGAAACCCTAACTATGGCTACACCTTC | CASSLGNPNYGYTF
TRBD2 | many | TRBJ2-4 | TRBV10-3 | 16 | TGTGCCATCAGTGAGTCGAAAACTAGCGGGAGAAACATTCAGTACTTC | CAISESKTSGRNIQYF
. | few | TRBJ1-1 | TRBV30 | 13 | TGTGCCTGGAGTAATGGTCTTCACACTGAAGCTTTCTTT | CAWSNGLHTEAFF
. | few | TRBJ2-3 | TRBV5-5 | 13 | TGTGCCAGCACGGGGATTGTTACAGATACGCAGTATTTT | CASTGIVTDTQYF
. | few | TRBJ2-4 | TRBV7-2 | 15 | TGTGCCAGCACCGCTGGGGGGGGCCGGGTGGACATTCAGTACTTC | CASTAGGGRVDIQYF
TRBD2 | . | TRBJ2-1 | TRBV4-2 | 17 | TGTGCCAGCAGCCCCGGACTAGCGGGAGGGCCTGAGGATGAGCAGTTCTTC | CASSPGLAGGPEDEQFF
TRBD1 | few | TRBJ1-1 | TRBV7-8 | 14 | TGTGCCAGCAGCAAGACAGGGGTGAACACTGAAGCTTTCTTT | CASSKTGVNTEAFF
. | few | TRBJ1-5 | TRBV12-5 | 14 | TGTGCTAGTGGTTTGGACATAGTCGGTCAGCCCCAGCATTTT | CASGLDIVGQPQHF
TRBD2 | few | TRBJ2-1 | TRBV20-1 | 13 | TGCAGTGCGATGACTAGCGGGAACAATGAGCAGTTCTTC | CSAMTSGNNEQFF
. | many | TRBJ2-2 | TRBV29-1 | 13 | TGCAGCGTGGACAGTACGAACACCGGGGAGCTGTTTTTT | CSVDSTNTGELFF
. | . | TRBJ2-3 | TRBV7-2 | 15 | TGTGCCAGCAGCTTAGTAGGGGGACCACAAGATACGCAGTATTTT | CASSLVGGPQDTQYF
TRBD1 | few | TRBJ1-6 | TRBV5-1 | 17 | TGCGCCAGCAGCTTGGAGGGGACAGGGCGACGGGATTCACCCCTCCACTTT | CASSLEGTGRRDSPLHF
. | few | TRBJ2-3 | TRBV6-1 | 16 | TGTGCCAGCAGAAACTTCAGAGCGTGGGGCCCAGATACGCAGTATTTT | CASRNFRAWGPDTQYF
TRBD1 | . | TRBJ2-1 | TRBV7-2 | 15 | TGTGCCAGCAGCTCTTACAGGGGAATCTACAATGAGCAGTTCTTC | CASSSYRGIYNEQFF
TRBD1 | . | TRBJ2-2 | TRBV10-3 | 14 | TGTGCCATCAGGAAAACAGGGGACACCGGGGAGCTGTTTTTT | CAIRKTGDTGELFF
. | . | TRBJ2-3 | TRBV5-1 | 16 | TGCGCCAGCAGCATCCAGGGGACTGCTAGCACAGATACGCAGTATTTT | CASSIQGTASTDTQYF